The next 24 T cell receptor beta chains were all read from a single sample in a study of T cells in Graves' hyperthyroidism and ophthalmopathy. RNA transcripts gave rise to amplified TCR beta CDR3 regions. During a first-round RT-PCR of the TCR CDR3, the HTBI primer set was used. TCRdb processed the multiplex PCR reads anew with MiXCR; each CDR3 protein has one entry. Seen here are about 410,000 distinct CDR3 sequences, 14% observed once, and the top ten hold 15% to 20%. Sequencing input: blood. These TCRs come from a woman aged 30 to 39 with Graves' ophthalmopathy.

This clonotype was seen many times. J is TRBJ2-2 and V is TRBV20-1, with a possible D match to TRBD1 (6 bases). The CDR3 is 15 amino acids. Germline CDR1 is DFQATT and CDR2 is SNEGSKA (reference sequence). V lost 0 bases to trimming and J lost 5 bases, with 13 bases between them. The CDR3 coding sequence is TGCAGTGCTAGAGATCCGGTCAGGGGAACCGGGGAGCTGTTTTTT. Protein product: CSARDPVRGTGELFF.

This rearrangement joins TRBV10-1 to TRBJ2-6; 10 bases map to TRBD1. CDR3 length: 19 amino acids. CDR1 and CDR2 from the germline V gene are WNHNN and SYGVQD (reference sequence). The J segment lost 3 bases and the V segment lost 3 bases, leaving 11 bases of the junction unmatched. The CDR3 DNA follows: TGCGCCAGCAGTGATGGTGGGACAGGGGTACTTTTTGGGGCCAACGTCCTGACTTTC. Translation: CASSDGGTGVLFGANVLTF.

This clonotype appeared many times. The J gene is TRBJ2-1, the V gene TRBV18, with 10 bases matching TRBD2. Germline V gives CDR1 KGHSH, CDR2 LQKENI. The CDR3 runs to 17 residues. The junction had 4 bases not matched to a gene; V was cut back by 2 bases and J by 0 bases. The CDR3: CASSPTSGTSSYNEQFF. DNA for the CDR3: TGTGCCAGCTCACCAACTAGCGGGACTAGCTCCTACAATGAGCAGTTCTTC.

This clonotype was counted ten times or more. The DNA of the CDR3 is TGTGCTAGTGGTTCCCCGGGACTAGCAGATACGCAGTATTTT. Translation gives CASGSPGLADTQYF. The chain carries TRBV12-5 and TRBJ2-3; 8 bases map to TRBD2. CDR1 is LGHNT, CDR2 FRNRAP, per germline. J was trimmed by 4 bases and V by 4 bases; bases with no gene match: 4. This CDR3 is 14 amino acids long.

This clonotype was detected ten times or more. The chain links TRBV11-2 to TRBJ2-1, with TRBD2 identical over 8 bases. The ends lost 2 bases at V and 12 bases at J; junction bases unmatched: 18. This CDR3 has 17 amino acids. CDR1 and CDR2 from the germline V gene are SGHAT and FQNNGV. The CDR3 DNA follows: TGTGCCAGCAGCTTACCCACTAGCGGCCCTCCTACAATGAGGCAGTTCTTC. Its translation is CASSLPTSGPPTMRQFF.

This clonotype has just a few counts. V is TRBV5-1 and J is TRBJ1-3; D gene unclear. Per germline, CDR1 SGHRS and CDR2 YFSETQ. Trimming removed 0 bases from V and 0 bases from J, with 10 bases in between. The CDR3 sequence is 16 residues long. CDR3 DNA: TGCGCCAGCAGCTTGGGGAACAGCCTCTCTGGAAACACCATATATTTT. It codes for CASSLGNSLSGNTIYF.

This clonotype appeared a few times. The rearrangement joins TRBV6-1 to TRBJ1-4; D unresolved. CDR1 is MNHNS, CDR2 SASEGT, per germline. V lost 2 bases to trimming and J lost 4 bases, with 17 bases between them. The CDR3 consists of 17 residues. CDR3 sequence (DNA): TGTGCCAGCAGTGAATCATGGTCGTCAGAAAATAATGAAAAACTGTTTTTT. This gives the protein CASSESWSSENNEKLFF.

The sample holds many counts of this clonotype. This chain connects TRBV12-3 or TRBV12-4 to TRBJ1-1; 8 nucleotides line up with TRBD1. The V segment lost 4 bases and the J segment 6 bases; nucleotides outside the gene matches: 4. The CDR3 length is 13 residues. CDR3 in amino acids: CASSSDRAPEAFF. The CDR3 coding sequence is TGTGCCAGCAGTTCGGACAGGGCCCCTGAAGCTTTCTTT.

This rearrangement joins TRBV11-2 to TRBJ2-3; TRBD2 matches 16 bases. The CDR3 extends over 18 amino acids. Germline V gene data show CDR1 as SGHAT and CDR2 as FQNNGV. V lost 4 bases, J lost 4 bases, and 8 bases stayed unmatched. CDR3 sequence reads: CASSWEGLAGGRADTQYF. The CDR3 nucleotides read TGTGCCAGCAGCTGGGAGGGACTAGCGGGGGGGCGGGCAGATACGCAGTATTTT.

The table lists this clonotype with many counts. The V and J genes are TRBV9 and TRBJ1-6, with a tentative D call TRBD1 (5 bases). The CDR3 has 12 amino acids. Germline V CDR1 and CDR2: SGDLS, YYNGEE. The V end lost 4 bases, the J end lost 9 bases, and 8 bases lay between the germline ends. The CDR3 region has the DNA TGTGCCAGCAGCCCGGGGGTTTCACCCCTCCACTTT. Translation: CASSPGVSPLHF.

This clonotype was counted ten times or more. The chain links TRBV7-2 to TRBJ2-1, with D perhaps matching TRBD1 (6 bases). V was cut by 1 base and J by 5 bases, with 12 bases left in between. This CDR3 has 15 residues. Looked up from germline, CDR1 is SGHTA and CDR2 is FQGNSA. The CDR3 DNA reads as TGTGCCAGCAGCTTAGACCAGGGGATAAACAATGAGCAGTTCTTC. Residues: CASSLDQGINNEQFF.

The chain combines TRBV12-3 or TRBV12-4 with TRBJ2-3; 9 bases agree with TRBD1. V shed 3 bases, J shed 1 base, and the junction held 2 bases outside the gene matches. The CDR3 contains 15 residues. The chain's CDR3 is CASSFGQGRTDTQYF. Written as DNA, the CDR3 is TGTGCCAGCAGTTTCGGACAGGGGCGCACAGATACGCAGTATTTT.

Remarks on this clonotype: Possible read error: a much larger clone is one base away. The rearrangement uses TRBV3-1 and TRBJ2-5; tentatively, D is TRBD1 (5 bases). The CDR3 consists of 16 residues. Germline V gene sequence: CDR1 LGHDT, CDR2 YNNKEL (reference sequence). The V gene lost 4 bases and the J gene lost 3 bases, with 18 bases spanning the gap. CDR3 sequence reads: CASSRRKGQDEETQYF. CDR3 nucleotide sequence: TGTGCCAGCAGCCGCAGAAAGGGGCAAGACGAAGAGACCCAGTACTTC.

This clonotype was seen ten or more times. V is TRBV10-2 and J is TRBJ2-1; perhaps TRBD2 as D (6 bases). The CDR3 length is 13 residues. V was trimmed by 1 base and J by 12 bases, leaving 13 bases between them. Germline loops: CDR1 WSHSY, CDR2 SAAADI. In nucleotides, the CDR3 is TGCGCCAGCAGTGAGTTATCCGGGCGGGGGCAGTTCTTC. Translation gives CASSELSGRGQFF.

The J gene is TRBJ2-7, the V gene TRBV28; 7 bases align to TRBD1. V shed 6 bases and J 7 bases; nucleotides not matched to a gene: 12. Germline-derived CDR1 and CDR2 are MDHEN and SYDVKM. The CDR3 covers 14 residues. Here the CDR3 reads CASRERGPKPEQYF. As DNA, the CDR3 is TGTGCCAGCAGGGAGAGGGGGCCTAAGCCGGAGCAGTACTTC.

V and J are TRBV6-1 and TRBJ2-2; D might be TRBD1 (5 bases). V was pared by 4 bases and J by 1 base, with 28 bases between. Germline CDR1 and CDR2: MNHNS and SASEGT. This CDR3 comprises 21 residues. The CDR3 protein is CASSGWSGQGNPSGNTGELFF. CDR3 bases: TGTGCCAGCAGTGGGTGGTCAGGTCAGGGTAATCCGTCCGGGAACACCGGGGAGCTGTTTTTT.

This clonotype appeared many times. This chain joins TRBV6-1 and TRBJ1-5, with TRBD1 matching 7 bases. Germline CDR1 is MNHNS and CDR2 is SASEGT. J lost 1 base, V lost 6 bases, and 15 bases had no gene match. There are 18 residues in the CDR3. The CDR3 here is CASSPRTGSYRSNQPQHF. The CDR3 DNA reads TGTGCCAGCAGCCCTCGGACAGGAAGTTATAGAAGCAATCAGCCCCAGCATTTT.

This clonotype was seen many times. The J gene is TRBJ2-7, the V gene TRBV5-1; D is unresolved. This CDR3 is built from 14 residues. CDR1 and CDR2 from the germline V gene are SGHRS and YFSETQ. V was trimmed by 0 bases and J by 2 bases, leaving 9 bases between them. The CDR3 sequence: CASSLATGAYEQYF. The CDR3 coding sequence is TGCGCCAGCAGCTTGGCAACGGGCGCCTACGAGCAGTACTTC.

The table lists this clonotype with a few counts. The genes are TRBV15 and TRBJ2-2, with 8 bases matching TRBD2. V dropped 6 bases and J dropped 6; count of bases not matched to a gene: 12. The CDR3 is 16 amino acids. CDR1 is LNHNV, CDR2 YYDKDF, per germline (reference sequence). The CDR3 nucleotides read TGTGCCACCAGTAGACCTCTGGGACTAGTGGCCGGGGAGCTGTTTTTT. It yields the protein CATSRPLGLVAGELFF.

The chain links TRBV6-1 to TRBJ2-4; tentative D call: TRBD2 (5 bases). This CDR3 region has 15 residues. With 4 bases removed from V and 6 bases from J, the gap between germline ends came to 16 bases. Germline assignment: CDR1 MNHNS and CDR2 SASEGT. CDR3: CASSVSPRDLNIQYF. CDR3 bases: TGTGCCAGCAGTGTGTCCCCTCGGGATTTAAACATTCAGTACTTC.

This clonotype appeared many times. J is TRBJ2-3 and V is TRBV18, with 7 nucleotides matching TRBD2. Trimming at V came to 5 bases and at J to 11 bases, leaving 13 bases not matched to a gene. Germline V gives CDR1 KGHSH, CDR2 LQKENI. The CDR3 covers 14 residues. The CDR3 DNA sequence: TGTGCCAGCTCATCTACACGAACTAGGGAGGGGCAGTATTTT. Its protein product is CASSSTRTREGQYF. The full variable domain, completed using reference TRBV18 and TRBJ2-3, is NAGVMQNPRHLVRRRGQEARLRCSPMKGHSHVYWYRQLPEEGLKFMVYLQKENIIDESGMPKERFSAEFPKEGPSILRIQQVVRGDSAAYFCASSSTRTREGQYFGPGTRLTVL.

In this sample, this clonotype turned up a few times. V and J are TRBV6-1 and TRBJ2-6; 7 bases agree with TRBD1. The germline gives CDR1 MNHNS, CDR2 SASEGT. V shed 6 bases, J shed 0 bases, and the junction held 11 bases outside the gene matches. This CDR3 spans 18 amino acids. The CDR3 DNA reads TGTGCCAGCAGCCTCTTGAGGGACAGAAACTCTGGGGCCAACGTCCTGACTTTC. This gives the protein CASSLLRDRNSGANVLTF.

This clonotype came up many times. The chain has TRBV7-3 and TRBJ2-3; TRBD1 matches 10 bases. The V and J ends lost 5 bases and 6 bases, in that order; junction bases with no gene match: 5. The V gene's germline CDR1 is SGHTA and CDR2 FQGTGA. The CDR3 runs to 14 residues. CDR3 bases: TGTGCCAGCAGCCCCCGGACAGGGGGGGATACGCAGTATTTT. Amino acid sequence: CASSPRTGGDTQYF.

The genes are TRBV4-1 and TRBJ2-2; D may be TRBD1 or TRBD2 (5 bases each). CDR1 and CDR2 from the germline V gene are MGHRA and YSYEKL. V dropped 4 bases and J dropped 7 bases, with 13 bases sitting between them. The CDR3 totals 14 residues. The CDR3 reads CASSPRGVIGELFF. The DNA for the CDR3 is TGCGCCAGCAGCCCAAGAGGGGTGATCGGGGAGCTGTTTTTT.